This is a list of T cell receptor beta chains from one sample in a study of post-analysis software for immune sequencing data. TCRdb itself ran the PCR reads through MiXCR, one entry per CDR3 protein. This sample carries about 540,000 distinct CDR3 sequences, 30% to 40% of them seen once, and the ten largest clones take approximately 6%. Sequenced sample: blood. The receptors come from a girl aged 2-17 years with multiple sclerosis. The CDR3 runs from the conserved cysteine through the conserved F or W. A D gene is named only where the DNA matches it firmly. Expanded clones are given a class, and other clones once, few, many or no size at all.

size,D,V,J,CDR3,DNA
few,TRBD1,TRBV15,TRBJ1-2,CATSTDRGANYGYTF,TGTGCCACCAGCACAGACAGGGGAGCTAACTATGGCTACACCTTC
NA,NA,TRBV7-9,TRBJ2-5,CASSSRGGSTGETQYF,TGTGCCAGCAGCTCCCGCGGGGGCTCGACGGGGGAGACCCAGTACTTC
NA,NA,TRBV7-9,TRBJ1-1,CASSLGWVEDTEAFF,TGTGCCAGCAGCTTAGGTTGGGTGGAGGACACTGAAGCTTTCTTT
few,NA,TRBV7-3,TRBJ2-3,CASRLAGQSTDTQYF,TGTGCCAGCAGATTAGCGGGACAGTCCACAGATACGCAGTATTTT
NA,TRBD2,TRBV4-1,TRBJ2-2,CASSQVETSEGGELFF,TGCGCCAGCAGCCAAGTGGAGACTAGCGAGGGCGGGGAGCTGTTTTTT
once,TRBD1,TRBV2,TRBJ1-6,CASSGKGQGDSPLHF,TGTGCCAGCAGTGGGAAAGGACAGGGAGATTCACCCCTCCACTTT
NA,NA,TRBV6-1,TRBJ2-1,CASIAGPFSYNEQFF,TGTGCCAGCATCGCGGGCCCATTCTCCTACAATGAGCAGTTCTTC
few,NA,TRBV12-3/TRBV12-4,TRBJ2-7,CASSSTDKSYEQYF,TGTGCCAGCAGTTCGACCGACAAGTCCTACGAGCAGTACTTC
few,TRBD1,TRBV15,TRBJ2-7,CATSRDRGNYEQYF,TGTGCCACCAGCAGGGACAGGGGCAACTACGAGCAGTACTTC
NA,TRBD2,TRBV7-2,TRBJ2-1,CASSFGTTPPHEQFF,TGTGCCAGCAGCTTCGGGACTACCCCTCCACATGAGCAGTTCTTC
few,NA,TRBV6-1,TRBJ1-2,CASLGRTPTNYGYTF,TGTGCCAGCTTGGGCCGGACACCGACTAACTATGGCTACACCTTC
NA,NA,TRBV12-3/TRBV12-4,TRBJ2-5,CASSLILETQYF,TGTGCCAGCAGTTTAATCCTGGAGACCCAGTACTTC
NA,NA,TRBV12-3/TRBV12-4,TRBJ1-2,CASSFTVNYGYTF,TGTGCCAGCAGTTTCACGGTTAACTATGGCTACACCTTC
NA,NA,TRBV3-1,TRBJ2-7,CASSPLLSQPYEQYF,TGTGCCAGCAGCCCCCTTCTAAGCCAGCCCTACGAGCAGTACTTC
NA,NA,TRBV5-1,TRBJ2-3,CASSFRLEGPDTQYF,TGCGCCAGCAGCTTCCGGCTCGAGGGCCCAGATACGCAGTATTTT
few,TRBD1,TRBV2,TRBJ1-5,CASSVDRGRSQPQHF,TGTGCCAGCAGTGTGGACAGGGGGCGTAGTCAGCCCCAGCATTTT
NA,NA,TRBV27,TRBJ1-6,CASSILGTLGGSPLHF,TGTGCCAGCAGTATCCTCGGGACCCTAGGAGGTTCACCCCTCCACTTT
NA,TRBD1,TRBV11-1,TRBJ2-7,CASSPPRGTGKDEQYF,TGTGCCAGCAGCCCACCCCGAGGGACAGGGAAAGACGAGCAGTACTTC
NA,TRBD2,TRBV12-3/TRBV12-4,TRBJ2-6,CASSDSRASGSFGANVLTF,TGTGCCAGCAGTGACTCTCGGGCTAGCGGGAGCTTTGGGGCCAACGTCCTGACTTTC
NA,TRBD1,TRBV20-1,TRBJ1-6,CSARVDRENSPLHF,TGCAGTGCTAGAGTCGACAGGGAAAATTCACCCCTCCACTTT
few,NA,TRBV12-3/TRBV12-4,TRBJ1-2,CASSLSRTAVVYTF,TGTGCCAGCAGTTTATCCCGGACAGCAGTCGTCTACACCTTC
NA,TRBD2,TRBV10-3,TRBJ2-1,CAISEGAGGRVGSYNEQFF,TGTGCCATCAGTGAGGGAGCGGGGGGGCGCGTGGGCTCCTACAATGAGCAGTTCTTC
NA,NA,TRBV12-5,TRBJ2-5,CASAAPGGQETQYF,TGTGCTAGTGCCGCCCCAGGGGGGCAAGAGACCCAGTACTTC
few,TRBD1,TRBV27,TRBJ2-5,CASSLNGQAQETQYF,TGTGCCAGCAGTTTAAATGGACAGGCCCAAGAGACCCAGTACTTC